A selection of T cell receptor beta chains follows, all from one sample in a study of T cell clones after liver transplantation. The repertoire was sequenced with immunoSEQ multiplex PCR; TCRdb's copy has only in-frame clones and lacks some. The sample records about 99,000 clones, approximately 78% being singletons. Sequenced here: CD4+ T cells from blood, sampled before liver transplant. Receptors were obtained from a human donor who received a liver transplant. Both conserved end residues are part of each CDR3. The D gene is left open where the match is weak. Clone size is given for some rows only: seen once, a few or many times, or a class if the clone is expanded.

size: -
J: TRBJ1-2
D: -
V: TRBV7-2
CDR3: CASTLPGGRLYGYTF
DNA: TGTGCCAGTACCTTACCGGGGGGACGACTCTATGGCTACACCTTC

size: few
J: TRBJ2-4
D: -
V: TRBV27
CDR3: CASSPFGGAIAKNIQYF
DNA: TGTGCCAGCAGTCCCTTCGGCGGGGCCATAGCCAAAAACATTCAGTACTTC

size: -
J: TRBJ2-2
D: TRBD1
V: TRBV27
CDR3: CASSRQGSGELFF
DNA: TGTGCCAGCAGTCGACAGGGTTCCGGGGAGCTGTTTTTT

size: -
J: TRBJ1-2
D: TRBD1
V: TRBV11-2
CDR3: CASSLGDRASGYTF
DNA: TGTGCCAGCAGCTTAGGGGACAGGGCATCTGGCTACACCTTC

size: -
J: TRBJ2-5
D: -
V: TRBV5-1
CDR3: CASSLAGGLQETQYF
DNA: TGCGCCAGCAGCTTGGCCGGGGGTTTACAAGAGACCCAGTACTTC

size: -
J: TRBJ2-6
D: TRBD1
V: TRBV6-5
CDR3: CASSYEGARANVLTF
DNA: TGTGCCAGCAGTTACGAGGGGGCGAGGGCCAACGTCCTGACTTTC

size: -
J: TRBJ1-4
D: -
V: TRBV5-1
CDR3: CASSLGVTNEKLFF
DNA: TGCGCCAGCAGCTTGGGGGTTACTAATGAAAAACTGTTTTTT

size: -
J: TRBJ2-5
D: -
V: TRBV5-4
CDR3: CASSGRGKKETQYF
DNA: TGTGCCAGCAGCGGGAGGGGGAAGAAAGAGACCCAGTACTTC

size: -
J: TRBJ2-5
D: -
V: TRBV7-7
CDR3: CASSLRGGTEETQYF
DNA: TGTGCCAGCAGCTTAAGGGGAGGGACAGAAGAGACCCAGTACTTC

size: -
J: TRBJ1-1
D: -
V: TRBV29-1
CDR3: CSVVEQSTEAFF
DNA: TGCAGCGTTGTTGAGCAGAGCACTGAAGCTTTCTTT

size: -
J: TRBJ1-2
D: TRBD1
V: TRBV6-5
CDR3: CASSYSRTGGGYGYTF
DNA: TGTGCCAGCAGTTACAGCAGGACAGGGGGGGGCTATGGCTACACCTTC

size: -
J: TRBJ1-1
D: TRBD1
V: TRBV30
CDR3: CAWGQGMKGTEAFF
DNA: TGTGCCTGGGGACAGGGGATGAAGGGGACTGAAGCTTTCTTT

size: once
J: TRBJ2-7
D: -
V: TRBV6-1
CDR3: CATAGGGTGAYEQYF
DNA: TGTGCCACCGCGGGCGGGGGGACAGGAGCCTACGAGCAGTACTTC

size: -
J: TRBJ1-1
D: -
V: TRBV6-5
CDR3: CASSFELNTEAFF
DNA: TGTGCCAGCTCCTTCGAGTTGAACACTGAAGCTTTCTTT

size: few
J: TRBJ1-2
D: -
V: TRBV5-4
CDR3: CASIGDKGGYTF
DNA: TGTGCCAGCATCGGGGACAAGGGCGGCTACACCTTC

size: -
J: TRBJ2-7
D: TRBD1
V: TRBV15
CDR3: CATSGTGHGYEQYF
DNA: TGTGCCACCAGCGGGACAGGGCACGGGTACGAGCAGTACTTC

size: -
J: TRBJ2-1
D: TRBD2
V: TRBV29-1
CDR3: CSEQTGLAGGLSEQFF
DNA: TGCAGCGAGCAGACGGGCCTAGCGGGGGGGCTTAGTGAGCAGTTCTTC

size: -
J: TRBJ2-3
D: -
V: TRBV7-2
CDR3: CASSPRASTDTQYF
DNA: TGTGCCAGCAGCCCCAGAGCGAGCACAGATACGCAGTATTTT

size: -
J: TRBJ1-2
D: TRBD1
V: TRBV7-9
CDR3: CASSLLGQVPNVGGYTF
DNA: TGTGCCAGCAGCTTACTCGGACAGGTCCCTAACGTAGGTGGCTACACCTTC

size: -
J: TRBJ2-2
D: TRBD2
V: TRBV19
CDR3: CASTSGRAGTGELFF
DNA: TGTGCCAGTACTAGCGGGAGGGCCGGAACCGGGGAGCTGTTTTTT

size: -
J: TRBJ2-1
D: -
V: TRBV4-3
CDR3: CASSQGSQHSYNEQFF
DNA: TGCGCCAGCAGCCAAGGATCACAGCACTCCTACAATGAGCAGTTCTTC

size: -
J: TRBJ1-2
D: -
V: TRBV5-1
CDR3: CASSLEPDYGYTF
DNA: TGCGCCAGCAGCTTGGAGCCTGACTATGGCTACACCTTC

size: -
J: TRBJ2-3
D: -
V: TRBV5-1
CDR3: CASSLELTTDTQYF
DNA: TGCGCCAGCAGCTTGGAACTAACCACAGATACGCAGTATTTT

size: -
J: TRBJ1-1
D: -
V: TRBV19
CDR3: CASLAPNTEAFF
DNA: TGTGCCAGTCTGGCGCCGAACACTGAAGCTTTCTTT

size: -
J: TRBJ2-7
D: TRBD2
V: TRBV15
CDR3: CATSSGSREAKYF
DNA: TGTGCCACCAGCAGTGGGAGCCGGGAGGCGAAGTACTTC

size: -
J: TRBJ1-1
D: -
V: TRBV2
CDR3: CASRALVGPFTEAFF
DNA: TGTGCCAGTAGAGCTTTAGTTGGCCCCTTCACTGAAGCTTTCTTT

size: few
J: TRBJ1-5
D: -
V: TRBV5-8
CDR3: CASSPRGGWGNQPQHF
DNA: TGTGCCAGCAGCCCGCGTGGGGGTTGGGGCAATCAGCCCCAGCATTTT

size: -
J: TRBJ2-5
D: TRBD2
V: TRBV7-6
CDR3: CASSLAGGQETQYF
DNA: TGTGCCAGCAGCCTAGCGGGGGGTCAAGAGACCCAGTACTTC

size: -
J: TRBJ1-1
D: -
V: TRBV5-1
CDR3: CASSVQGKGMNTEAFF
DNA: TGCGCCAGCAGCGTTCAGGGAAAGGGTATGAACACTGAAGCTTTCTTT

size: -
J: TRBJ2-4
D: TRBD2
V: TRBV5-8
CDR3: CASSLERGAKNIQYF
DNA: TGTGCCAGCAGCTTGGAGCGGGGAGCCAAAAACATTCAGTACTTC

size: -
J: TRBJ2-5
D: TRBD2
V: TRBV11-2
CDR3: CASSSPGGGLRETQYF
DNA: TGTGCCAGCAGCTCCCCGGGGGGAGGCTTGAGAGAGACCCAGTACTTC

size: -
J: TRBJ2-3
D: -
V: TRBV4-2
CDR3: CASSQDITFRGGHSDTQYF
DNA: TGTGCCAGCAGCCAAGATATAACCTTTAGGGGGGGCCACTCAGATACGCAGTATTTT

size: -
J: TRBJ2-1
D: -
V: TRBV5-1
CDR3: CASSIRRGTLYNEQFF
DNA: TGCGCCAGCAGCATTAGGAGGGGGACTCTCTACAATGAGCAGTTCTTC

size: few
J: TRBJ1-1
D: -
V: TRBV7-3
CDR3: CASSLGASTEAFF
DNA: TGTGCCAGCAGCTTAGGGGCGTCCACTGAAGCTTTCTTT

size: -
J: TRBJ2-7
D: -
V: TRBV7-2
CDR3: CASSFQGYEQYF
DNA: TGTGCCAGCAGCTTCCAGGGCTACGAGCAGTACTTC

size: -
J: TRBJ2-3
D: TRBD2
V: TRBV2
CDR3: CASSAPGLASTDTQYF
DNA: TGTGCCAGCAGTGCGCCGGGACTAGCGAGCACAGATACGCAGTATTTT

size: -
J: TRBJ2-3
D: -
V: TRBV7-3
CDR3: CASSLWTSLGDTQYF
DNA: TGTGCCAGCAGCTTGTGGACCTCCCTAGGTGATACGCAGTATTTT

size: once
J: TRBJ2-6
D: -
V: TRBV10-1
CDR3: CASSKDSSGANVLTF
DNA: TGCGCCAGCAGCAAGGACAGCTCTGGGGCCAACGTCCTGACTTTC

size: medium-sized
J: TRBJ1-2
D: TRBD1
V: TRBV6-5
CDR3: CASSRTGEYGYTF
DNA: TGTGCCAGCAGCCGTACAGGGGAATATGGCTACACCTTC

size: -
J: TRBJ2-6
D: -
V: TRBV5-8
CDR3: CASSLGQSSGANVLTF
DNA: TGTGCCAGCAGCTTGGGACAGAGCTCTGGGGCCAACGTCCTGACTTTC